This T cell receptor (beta chain) was sequenced during a study of cytotoxic CD8 clonotypes in ibrutinib-treated CLL. Germline values: CDR1 PRHDT, CDR2 FYEKMQ (reference sequence). V was shortened by 2 bases and J by 4 bases, with 7 bases between the two germline ends. The CDR3 has 13 amino acids. Clones were sequenced by immunoSEQ multiplex PCR, and TCRdb holds only the in-frame ones, with some missing. This table has 150,000 or so clones, around 82% appearing once. The table lists this clone with a count of one. The TCR sequence derives from a human donor with chronic lymphocytic leukemia. The chain has TRBV13 and TRBJ2-3; D remains unclear. The input for sequencing was PBMCs, taken after 36 months of ibrutinib treatment. The chain's CDR3 is CASSLFLSDTQYF. The DNA for the CDR3 is TGTGCCAGCAGCTTATTCCTCTCAGATACGCAGTATTTT.